The 6 T cell receptor beta chains below were found in one sample sequenced in a study of shared clonotypes between healthy human individuals. TCRdb's copy holds only in-frame clones and misses some; the assay was immunoSEQ multiplex PCR. The sample lists 110,000 or so clones; about 63% were seen once. Sequenced sample: memory CD8+ T cells sorted from blood. Subset specified: CD45RO+ cells pooled with CCR7-negative TemRA cells. These receptor sequences come from a woman in her thirties in good health.

The table lists this clone with a few counts. The rearrangement joins TRBV28 to TRBJ1-5, with 7 positions matching TRBD1. V was clipped by 6 bases and J by 4 bases; unmatched bases: 0. Germline-derived CDR1 and CDR2 are MDHEN and SYDVKM. The CDR3 covers 12 residues. In DNA, the CDR3 is TGTGCCAGCAGGACAGGGAATCAGCCCCAGCATTTT. Translating gives CASRTGNQPQHF.

The V and J genes are TRBV18 and TRBJ2-7; no clear D gene. The CDR3 runs 11 residues. Germline CDR1 and CDR2: KGHSH and LQKENI. The V end was cut by 3 bases, the J end by 7 bases, with 7 bases between. Written as DNA, the CDR3 is TGTGCCAGCTCACCGCTGTGGGAGCAGTACTTC. Translation gives CASSPLWEQYF.

In this sample, this clone turned up a few times. This CDR3 is CASIGRLNTGELFF. The CDR3 DNA reads TGCGCCAGCATTGGAAGGTTGAACACCGGGGAGCTGTTTTTT. The chain uses TRBV23-1 and TRBJ2-2, with unresolved D. TRBV23-1 is identified as an open reading frame with a role that is uncertain. The V end lost 7 bases, the J end lost 1 base, and 10 bases lay between the germline ends. CDR3 length: 14 residues.

The chain recombines TRBV25-1 with TRBJ2-5; 8 nucleotides align to TRBD1. The DNA end favors TRBJ2-7, so the J call may be wrong. Germline assignment: CDR1 MGHDK and CDR2 SYGVNS. The CDR3 runs to 15 residues. CDR3 DNA: TGTGCCAGCAGTGAATTGGACAGGGAGACGTACGAGCAGTACTTC. Protein sequence: CASSELDRETYEQYF.

This chain connects TRBV7-9 to TRBJ1-3; perhaps TRBD1 as D (5 bases). Germline V gives CDR1 SEHNR, CDR2 FQNEAQ (reference sequence). Trimming cost V 8 bases and J 4 bases, with 18 bases left between them. This CDR3 contains 15 residues. CDR3: CASSTTGTAGNTIYF. As DNA, the CDR3 is TGTGCCAGCTCAACGACCGGGACGGCAGGAAACACCATATATTTT.

This sequence joins TRBV6-6 and TRBJ2-7; 7 bases line up with TRBD2. V gave up 2 bases and J gave up 0 bases; unmatched junction bases: 4. The CDR3 spans 15 residues. From germline, CDR1 is MNHNY and CDR2 SVGAGI (reference sequence). The CDR3, as DNA: TGTGCCAGCAGTTACCGGGGGGTTGGCTCCTACGAGCAGTACTTC. It yields the protein CASSYRGVGSYEQYF.